This passage covers 21 T cell receptor beta chains from one sample sequenced in a study of spatial heterogeneity in lung cancer. MiXCR was run by TCRdb on the 5' RACE reads, yielding one entry per CDR3 protein. This repertoire shows roughly 80,000 distinct CDR3 sequences, roughly 13% found once; its top ten account for about 4.6%. Time point of the sample: sample taken at primary tumor resection. Researchers sequenced whole RNA taken from tumor, nontumor lung or frozen PBMC without sorting. Material: PBMCs, obtained at surgery. Receptors were obtained from a male donor with early-stage non-small cell lung cancer.

This clonotype was seen a handful of times. This chain joins TRBV7-9 and TRBJ2-2, with a tentative D call TRBD2 (5 bases). CDR1 is SEHNR, CDR2 FQNEAQ, per germline (reference sequence). V was trimmed by 4 bases and J by 1 base, leaving 10 bases between them. The CDR3 has 15 amino acids. The CDR3 loop reads CASSSYRENTGELFF. The CDR3 DNA sequence: TGTGCCAGCAGCTCCTATCGGGAGAACACCGGGGAGCTGTTTTTT.

J is TRBJ1-2 and V is TRBV7-2, with 8 bases identical to TRBD1. The V and J ends lost 0 bases and 4 bases, in that order; junction bases with no gene match: 7. Germline V gene data show CDR1 as SGHTA and CDR2 as FQGNSA. The CDR3 extends over 16 amino acids. CDR3 loop: CASSLAPGQATYGYTF. The CDR3 DNA is TGTGCCAGCAGCTTAGCGCCGGGACAGGCTACCTATGGCTACACCTTC.

This clonotype was observed many times. The chain recombines TRBV7-3 with TRBJ2-2; 10 bases align to TRBD2. CDR3 length equals 15 residues. J was trimmed by 4 bases and V by 6 bases; bases with no gene match: 5. CDR1 is SGHTA and CDR2 is FQGTGA in the germline V gene. The CDR3 protein is CASRLAGVRTGELFF. For the CDR3, the DNA is TGTGCCAGCAGGCTAGCGGGAGTCCGCACCGGGGAGCTGTTTTTT.

This clonotype was seen only a few times. V usage is TRBV12-3 or TRBV12-4 and J usage is TRBJ1-1; 7 nucleotides agree with TRBD1. J was trimmed by 1 base and V by 2 bases; bases with no gene match: 10. The CDR3 has 17 residues. CDR3 in amino acids: CASSLWRGRRRNTEAFF. Written as DNA, the CDR3 is TGTGCCAGCAGTTTATGGAGGGGGCGACGGAGGAACACTGAAGCTTTCTTT.

This clonotype has only a few counts. The rearrangement joins TRBV7-3 to TRBJ2-5; maybe TRBD2 (6 bases). The CDR3 totals 16 residues. V was pared by 4 bases and J by 2 bases, with 17 bases between. Germline assignment: CDR1 SGHTA and CDR2 FQGTGA. The CDR3 is CASSSQAGRGQETQYF. The DNA of the CDR3 is TGTGCCAGCAGCTCCCAAGCAGGCCGGGGGCAAGAGACCCAGTACTTC.

The chain links TRBV5-1 to TRBJ2-3; D may be TRBD1 or TRBD2 (6 bases each). V was shortened by 2 bases and J by 5 bases, with 12 bases between the two germline ends. In germline, CDR1 is SGHRS, CDR2 YFSETQ. CDR3 size: 14 residues. The CDR3 here is CASSFTGAGDTQYF. CDR3 coding DNA: TGCGCCAGCAGCTTTACGGGGGCTGGAGATACGCAGTATTTT.

The genes are TRBV13 and TRBJ2-7; TRBD1 might be the D (6 bases). Germline assignment: CDR1 PRHDT and CDR2 FYEKMQ (reference sequence). V was shortened by 3 bases and J by 0 bases, with 9 bases between the two germline ends. The CDR3 consists of 14 residues. CDR3 region: CASSFGQSSYEQYF. Here the CDR3 DNA reads TGTGCCAGCAGCTTCGGACAGAGCTCCTACGAGCAGTACTTC.

This clonotype showed up just a few times. This chain links TRBV12-3 or TRBV12-4 with TRBJ1-1; 8 positions agree with TRBD1. V shed 6 bases and J 10 bases; nucleotides not matched to a gene: 7. The CDR3 is 12 residues long. The CDR3 nucleotides are TGTGCCAGCAGATACGGACAGGGTGCAGCTTTCTTT. It is translated as CASRYGQGAAFF.

This clonotype was counted only a few times. This chain uses TRBV6-2 or TRBV6-3 with TRBJ1-2; TRBD1 agrees at 8 bases. Germline lookup yields CDR1 MNHEY and CDR2 SVGEGT. This CDR3 spans 14 amino acids. The junction had 4 bases not matched to a gene; V was cut back by 5 bases and J by 2 bases. CDR3 coding DNA: TGTGCCAGCAGTGCACAGGGGGTAAACTATGGCTACACCTTC. Residues: CASSAQGVNYGYTF.

Points on this clonotype: Sequence at one end of the junction differs from germline and may be a read error. J is TRBJ1-1 and V is TRBV29-1, with TRBD1 matching 10 bases. Germline values: CDR1 SQVTM, CDR2 ANQGSEA. CDR3 length: 14 residues. The CDR3 loop reads CSLDGGDRGSEAFF. Written as DNA, the CDR3 is TGCAGCCTTGACGGTGGGGACAGGGGAAGTGAAGCTTTCTTT. The variable domain in full, completed from reference TRBV29-1 and TRBJ1-1, reads SAVISQKPSRDICQRGTSLTIQCQVDSQVTMMFWYRQQPGQSLTLIATANQGSEATYESGFVIDKFPISRPNLTFSTLTVSNMSPEDSSIYLCSLDGGDRGSEAFFGQGTRLTVV.

This chain uses TRBV11-2 with TRBJ2-7; D not resolved. The CDR3 is 11 amino acids. Trimming took off 3 bases at V and 6 bases at J, with 6 bases between the two ends. Germline V gives CDR1 SGHAT, CDR2 FQNNGV. The CDR3 here is CASSFRSEQYF. The CDR3 nucleotides are TGTGCCAGCAGCTTCCGGTCCGAGCAGTACTTC.

Only a few counts were recorded for this clonotype. The J gene is TRBJ2-1, the V gene TRBV6-2 or TRBV6-3; 7 nucleotides line up with TRBD1. V dropped 3 bases and J dropped 9; count of bases not matched to a gene: 8. This CDR3 region has 14 residues. Germline V CDR1 and CDR2: MNHEY, SVGEGT. The CDR3 protein is CASSYTGAQFEQFF. CDR3 sequence (DNA): TGTGCCAGCAGTTATACAGGGGCACAATTTGAGCAGTTCTTC.

This clonotype was picked up many times. The chain couples TRBV25-1 to TRBJ2-7, with 8 nucleotides matching TRBD1. This CDR3 is built from 13 residues. Germline V gene sequence: CDR1 MGHDK, CDR2 SYGVNS. J lost 5 bases, V lost 6 bases, and 6 bases had no gene match. The CDR3 DNA is TGTGCCAGCAGGAGGACAGGGAGCAACGAGCAGTACTTC. This gives the protein CASRRTGSNEQYF.

The rearrangement uses TRBV10-3 and TRBJ1-1; D call uncertain. Germline CDR1 reads ENHRY; CDR2 reads SYGVKD. There are 13 residues in the CDR3. The germline V and J ends were trimmed by 0 bases and 11 bases, with 13 bases remaining between them. DNA of the CDR3: TGTGCCATCAGTGAGTCGGAGCGGCGTGGGGCTTTCTTT. Protein product: CAISESERRGAFF.

The V call is TRBV2, the J call TRBJ2-7, with 9 bases lining up with TRBD1. Germline-derived CDR1 and CDR2 are SNHLY and FYNNEI. With V trimmed by 6 bases and J by 1 base, 10 bases remained unmatched. The CDR3 runs to 16 residues. The CDR3 sequence: CASSSRDRDTSYEQYF. CDR3 nucleotides: TGTGCCAGCAGCTCCCGGGACAGGGATACATCCTACGAGCAGTACTTC.

This chain connects TRBV25-1 to TRBJ1-2, with D unclear. The CDR3 loop spans 14 amino acids. V gave up 2 bases and J gave up 3 bases, with 10 bases separating them. Germline V gene sequence: CDR1 MGHDK, CDR2 SYGVNS. CDR3: CASSETRWDYGYTF. The DNA of the CDR3 is TGTGCCAGCAGTGAAACTCGCTGGGACTATGGCTACACCTTC.

The V call is TRBV6-6, the J call TRBJ2-2; 9 nucleotides align to TRBD1. This CDR3 region has 17 residues. The germline V gene encodes CDR1 MNHNY and CDR2 SVGAGI (reference sequence). The ends lost 6 bases at V and 3 bases at J; junction bases unmatched: 11. CDR3 nucleotide sequence: TGTGCCAGCAGAAACCTGACAGGGGGTGCGGACACCGGGGAGCTGTTTTTT. This translates into CASRNLTGGADTGELFF.

This chain's CDR3 is CASRSLAAFTYEQYF. In DNA, the CDR3 is TGTGCCAGCCGATCTTTAGCGGCCTTCACCTACGAGCAGTACTTC. The V and J genes are TRBV6-1 and TRBJ2-7; possibly TRBD2 for D (6 bases). The CDR3 is made up of 15 amino acids. With 8 bases removed from V and 2 bases from J, the gap between germline ends came to 19 bases. CDR1 and CDR2 (germline): MNHNS, SASEGT.

DNA of the CDR3: TGTGCCAGCCCTCTCGGGCTAGCGGGGTACTCTAGCACAGATACGCAGTATTTT. Translated: CASPLGLAGYSSTDTQYF. V is TRBV5-8 and J is TRBJ2-3; TRBD2 matches at 9 bases. V was clipped by 7 bases and J by 0 bases; unmatched bases: 15. The CDR3 spans 18 residues. The germline gives CDR1 SGHTS, CDR2 YDEGEE.

This clonotype was seen a handful of times. The rearrangement uses TRBV5-1 and TRBJ1-1, with 7 bases matching TRBD1. In germline, CDR1 is SGHRS, CDR2 YFSETQ. Trimming took 5 bases from V and 1 from J; bases not matched to a gene: 5. The CDR3 has 14 amino acids. CDR3 sequence reads: CASSPGQPNTEAFF. In DNA, the CDR3 is TGCGCCAGCAGTCCGGGACAGCCGAACACTGAAGCTTTCTTT.

This chain links TRBV20-1 with TRBJ2-7; 8 positions agree with TRBD2. The J segment lost 0 bases and the V segment lost 2 bases, leaving 6 bases of the junction unmatched. Germline loops: CDR1 DFQATT, CDR2 SNEGSKA (reference sequence). This CDR3 comprises 15 residues. CDR3 region: CSARRGGLSSYEQYF. In DNA, the CDR3 is TGCAGTGCTAGACGGGGGGGCCTCAGCTCCTACGAGCAGTACTTC.